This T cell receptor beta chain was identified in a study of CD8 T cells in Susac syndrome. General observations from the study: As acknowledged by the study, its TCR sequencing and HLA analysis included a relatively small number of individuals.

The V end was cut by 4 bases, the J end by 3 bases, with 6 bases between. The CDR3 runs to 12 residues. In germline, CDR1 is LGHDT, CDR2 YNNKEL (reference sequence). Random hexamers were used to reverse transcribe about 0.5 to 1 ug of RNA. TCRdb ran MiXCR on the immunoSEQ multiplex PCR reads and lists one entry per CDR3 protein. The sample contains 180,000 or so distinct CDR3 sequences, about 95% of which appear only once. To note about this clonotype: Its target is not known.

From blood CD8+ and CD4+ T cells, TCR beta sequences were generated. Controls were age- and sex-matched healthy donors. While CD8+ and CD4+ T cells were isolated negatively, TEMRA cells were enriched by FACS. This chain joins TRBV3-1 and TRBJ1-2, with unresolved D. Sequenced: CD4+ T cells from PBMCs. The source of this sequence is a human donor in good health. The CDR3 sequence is CASSLQYYGYTF. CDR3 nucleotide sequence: TGTGCCAGCAGCCTACAGTACTATGGCTACACCTTC.